Below are 15 T cell receptor beta chains sequenced from a single sample in a study of blood T cell repertoires in COVID-19. Sequenced by immunoSEQ multiplex PCR; TCRdb stores in-frame clones only, minus some. Among some 31,000 clones, just over 90% were seen once, and the ten largest hold roughly 2.3%. Sequencing was carried out using peripheral blood. These receptor sequences come from a man aged 45-60 years with active COVID-19.

This clone was seen only a few times. The genes are TRBV3-1 (or the pseudogene TRBV3-2) and TRBJ1-2; TRBD1 agrees at 9 bases. The CDR3 length is 15 residues. The germline CDR1 and CDR2 sequences are LGHDT and YNNKEL (reference sequence). With V trimmed by 3 bases and J by 4 bases, 6 bases remained unmatched. CDR3 sequence reads: CASSHLDRGVYGYTF. The CDR3 nucleotides read TGTGCCAGCAGCCACCTCGACAGGGGGGTCTATGGCTACACCTTC.

The chain recombines TRBV6-6 with TRBJ1-1, with 9 bases lining up with TRBD1. The CDR3 is made up of 16 amino acids. After removal of 7 bases from V and 1 base from J, the junction contained 10 bases not matched to a gene. The germline CDR1 and CDR2 sequences are MNHNY and SVGAGI (reference sequence). The CDR3 here is CASTLFGTGKNTEAFF. For the CDR3, the DNA is TGTGCCAGCACCCTCTTTGGGACAGGGAAGAACACTGAAGCTTTCTTT.

J is TRBJ2-5 and V is TRBV29-1, with D maybe TRBD1 (5 bases). This CDR3 comprises 13 residues. The V gene lost 7 bases and the J gene lost 3 bases, with 15 bases spanning the gap. CDR1 is SQVTM and CDR2 is ANQGSEA in the germline V gene. Written as DNA, the CDR3 is TGCAGCGCTCACGTCCAGGGTAAAGAGACCCAGTACTTC. Translation: CSAHVQGKETQYF.

The chain couples TRBV11-3 to TRBJ2-2; 9 positions match TRBD2. This CDR3 region has 18 residues. Per the germline V gene, CDR1 is SGHNT and CDR2 is YENEEA. V was clipped by 0 bases and J by 1 base; unmatched bases: 6. DNA of the CDR3: TGTGCCAGCAGCTTAGATCGCCCAGCGGGGGGGAACACCGGGGAGCTGTTTTTT. Translation gives CASSLDRPAGGNTGELFF. Using reference TRBV11-3 and TRBJ2-2 for the parts outside the CDR3, the full variable domain is EAGVVQSPRYKIIEKKQPVAFWCNPISGHNTLYWYLQNLGQGPELLIRYENEEAVDDSQLPKDRFSAERLKGVDSTLKIQPAELGDSAVYLCASSLDRPAGGNTGELFFGEGSRLTVL.

V and J are TRBV11-2 and TRBJ2-5, with 7 bases matching TRBD2. The J segment lost 4 bases and the V segment lost 2 bases, leaving 1 base of the junction unmatched. CDR1 SGHAT and CDR2 FQNNGV come from the germline V gene. CDR3 size: 13 residues. CDR3 region: CASSLRGGETQYF. The DNA of the CDR3 is TGTGCCAGCAGCTTACGCGGGGGAGAGACCCAGTACTTC.

This clone was observed a single time. The V call is TRBV2, the J call TRBJ2-1; 8 nucleotides line up with TRBD1. After removal of 7 bases from V and 5 bases from J, the junction contained 4 bases not matched to a gene. The CDR3 loop spans 13 amino acids. CDR1 is SNHLY and CDR2 is FYNNEI in the germline V gene. CDR3 sequence: CASTTGEDNEQFF. CDR3 nucleotides: TGTGCCAGCACGACAGGGGAGGACAATGAGCAGTTCTTC.

The chain links TRBV11-2 to TRBJ2-5; D possibly corresponds to TRBD1 (5 bases). CDR1 and CDR2 from the germline V gene are SGHAT and FQNNGV. The CDR3 is 15 residues long. Deletions cut 1 base from V and 5 bases from J, with 14 bases between. CDR3 sequence (DNA): TGTGCCAGCAGCTTAGGGTCCAGGGCTGGGGAGACCCAGTACTTC. Amino acid sequence: CASSLGSRAGETQYF.

CDR3 protein: CASSHLSGRAYNEQFF. CDR3 DNA sequence: TGCGCCAGCAGCCACTTAAGCGGGAGGGCTTACAATGAGCAGTTCTTC. The chain recombines TRBV4-1 with TRBJ2-1, with 10 nucleotides matching TRBD2. Germline CDR1 reads MGHRA; CDR2 reads YSYEKL. The V and J ends lost 3 bases and 4 bases, in that order; junction bases with no gene match: 6. The CDR3 is 16 amino acids.

The V gene is TRBV7-6, the J gene TRBJ2-7; possibly TRBD1 for D (6 bases). Germline V gene lookup returns CDR1 SGHVS and CDR2 FNYEAQ. V was clipped by 2 bases and J by 5 bases, with 7 bases between them. CDR3 length: 12 amino acids. CDR3 protein: CASSLNRDEQYF. CDR3 nucleotide sequence: TGTGCCAGCAGCTTAAACAGGGACGAGCAGTACTTC.

The chain joins TRBV6-4 to TRBJ2-1, with TRBD2 as a possible D gene (5 bases). Trimming stripped 4 bases from V and 6 bases from J, with 13 bases between. The V gene's germline CDR1 is MRHNA and CDR2 SNTAGT. This CDR3 region has 14 residues. CDR3 nucleotide sequence: TGTGCCAGCAGTGCCGGGGTTGGCGGCAATGAGCAGTTCTTC. Residues: CASSAGVGGNEQFF.

This clone was seen once. CDR3 nucleotide sequence: TGCAGCGTTGAAGATGTGGCGGGAGGGTACTTC. The encoded protein is CSVEDVAGGYF. The chain combines TRBV29-1 with TRBJ2-7, with TRBD2 matching over 8 bases. V lost 0 bases to trimming and J lost 12 bases; unmatched junction nucleotides: 4. The germline gives CDR1 SQVTM, CDR2 ANQGSEA. The CDR3 runs to 11 residues.

This chain links TRBV11-2 with TRBJ1-5, with D maybe TRBD1 (5 bases). The CDR3 has 14 residues. The germline V gene encodes CDR1 SGHAT and CDR2 FQNNGV. V was trimmed by 5 bases and J by 1 base, leaving 9 bases between them. DNA of the CDR3: TGTGCCAGCAGCCCCCGGGGGAGCAATCAGCCCCAGCATTTT. This gives the protein CASSPRGSNQPQHF.

The count of this clone is one. The CDR3 reads CSVGDSSYEQYF. The DNA of the CDR3 is TGCAGCGTGGGGGACAGCTCCTACGAGCAGTACTTC. The rearrangement joins TRBV29-1 to TRBJ2-7, with 7 bases fitting TRBD1. This CDR3 is 12 amino acids long. V was clipped by 6 bases and J by 0 bases; unmatched bases: 2. Germline CDR1 is SQVTM and CDR2 is ANQGSEA.

This chain uses TRBV9 with TRBJ2-1, with D possibly being TRBD1 (5 bases). Germline CDR1 is SGDLS and CDR2 is YYNGEE. The CDR3 runs to 14 residues. Trimming removed 3 bases from V and 7 bases from J, with 14 bases in between. The CDR3 DNA is TGTGCCAGCAGCGCCCCGACAGCGACGAATGAGCAGTTCTTC. Translated, it gives CASSAPTATNEQFF.

This clone has only one observation. The J gene is TRBJ2-2, the V gene TRBV27; TRBD2 matches 7 bases. This CDR3 has 17 residues. Losses at the gene ends were 5 bases for V and 5 bases for J; bases not matched to a gene: 14. CDR1 MNHEY and CDR2 SMNVEV come from the germline V gene (reference sequence). CDR3 protein: CASSRSSGKVGTGELFF. DNA of the CDR3: TGTGCCAGCAGTAGATCCAGCGGGAAGGTGGGGACCGGGGAGCTGTTTTTT.